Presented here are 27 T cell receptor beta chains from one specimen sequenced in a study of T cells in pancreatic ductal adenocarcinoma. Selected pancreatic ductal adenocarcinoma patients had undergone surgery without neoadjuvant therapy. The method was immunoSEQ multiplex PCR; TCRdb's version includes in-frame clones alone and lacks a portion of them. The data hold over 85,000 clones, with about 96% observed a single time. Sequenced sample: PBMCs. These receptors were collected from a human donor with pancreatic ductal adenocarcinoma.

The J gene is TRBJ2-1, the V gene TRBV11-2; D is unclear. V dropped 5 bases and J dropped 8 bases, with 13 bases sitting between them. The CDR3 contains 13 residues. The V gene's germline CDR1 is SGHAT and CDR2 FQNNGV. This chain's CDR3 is CASSPLRSHEQFF. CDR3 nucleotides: TGTGCCAGCAGCCCATTGCGGAGCCATGAGCAGTTCTTC.

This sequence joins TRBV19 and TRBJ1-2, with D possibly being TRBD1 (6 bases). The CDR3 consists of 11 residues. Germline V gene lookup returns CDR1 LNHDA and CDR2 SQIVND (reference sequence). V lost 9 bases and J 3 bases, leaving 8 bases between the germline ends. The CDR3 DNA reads TGTGCCAGCCGGACAGACTATGGCTACACCTTC. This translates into CASRTDYGYTF.

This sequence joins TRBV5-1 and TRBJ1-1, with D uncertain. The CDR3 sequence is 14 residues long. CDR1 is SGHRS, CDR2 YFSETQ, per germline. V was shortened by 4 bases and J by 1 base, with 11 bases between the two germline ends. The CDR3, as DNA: TGCGCCAGCAGCCTTACCCCAGGGAACACTGAAGCTTTCTTT. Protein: CASSLTPGNTEAFF.

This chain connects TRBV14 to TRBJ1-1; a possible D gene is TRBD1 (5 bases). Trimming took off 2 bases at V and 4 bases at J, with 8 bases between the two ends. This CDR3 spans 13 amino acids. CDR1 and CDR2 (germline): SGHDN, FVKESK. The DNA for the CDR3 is TGTGCCAGCAGCCAACTACAGGCCACTGAAGCTTTCTTT. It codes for CASSQLQATEAFF. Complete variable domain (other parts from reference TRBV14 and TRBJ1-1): EAGVTQFPSHSVIEKGQTVTLRCDPISGHDNLYWYRRVMGKEIKFLLHFVKESKQDESGMPNNRFLAERTGGTYSTLKVQPAELEDSGVYFCASSQLQATEAFFGQGTRLTVV.

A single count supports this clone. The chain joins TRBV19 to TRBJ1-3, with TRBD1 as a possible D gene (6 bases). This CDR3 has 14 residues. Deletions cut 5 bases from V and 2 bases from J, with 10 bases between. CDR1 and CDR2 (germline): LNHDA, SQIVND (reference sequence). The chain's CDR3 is CASSADRTGNTIYF. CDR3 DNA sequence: TGTGCCAGTAGTGCCGACAGGACTGGAAACACCATATATTTT.

CDR3 nucleotides: TGCGCCAGCAGCGCCGGACTAGCGGGGGCGAACACCGGGGAGCTGTTTTTT. Protein: CASSAGLAGANTGELFF. The rearrangement joins TRBV5-1 to TRBJ2-2; 13 bases are a match to TRBD2. The V gene's germline CDR1 is SGHRS and CDR2 YFSETQ. J gave up 0 bases and V 4 bases, and 3 bases lay outside the gene matches. The CDR3 loop spans 17 amino acids.

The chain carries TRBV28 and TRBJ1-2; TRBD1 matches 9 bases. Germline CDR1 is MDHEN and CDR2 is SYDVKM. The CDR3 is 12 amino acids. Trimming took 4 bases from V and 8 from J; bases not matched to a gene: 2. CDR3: CASSWDRVGYTF. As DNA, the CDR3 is TGTGCCAGCAGTTGGGACAGGGTCGGCTACACCTTC.

CDR3 protein: CASSPSGTSAYEQYF. The CDR3 nucleotides read TGTGCCAGCAGTCCATCCGGGACTAGCGCCTACGAGCAGTACTTC. The chain employs TRBV27 and TRBJ2-7; TRBD2 agrees at 10 bases. The CDR3 is made up of 15 amino acids. With V trimmed by 5 bases and J by 2 bases, 6 bases remained unmatched. CDR1 MNHEY and CDR2 SMNVEV come from the germline V gene (reference sequence).

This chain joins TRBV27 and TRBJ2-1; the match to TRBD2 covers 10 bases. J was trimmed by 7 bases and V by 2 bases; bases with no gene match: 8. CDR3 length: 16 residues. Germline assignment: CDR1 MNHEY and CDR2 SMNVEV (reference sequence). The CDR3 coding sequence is TGTGCCAGCAGTTTAGGGAGCGGGAGGGCCTTGAATGAGCAGTTCTTC. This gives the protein CASSLGSGRALNEQFF.

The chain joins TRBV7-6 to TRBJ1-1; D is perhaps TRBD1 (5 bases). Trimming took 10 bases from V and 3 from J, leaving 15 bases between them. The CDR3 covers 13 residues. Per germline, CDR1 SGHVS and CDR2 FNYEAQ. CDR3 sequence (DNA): TGTGCCACCAGTCCGGGGGACTACACTGAAGCTTTCTTT. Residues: CATSPGDYTEAFF.

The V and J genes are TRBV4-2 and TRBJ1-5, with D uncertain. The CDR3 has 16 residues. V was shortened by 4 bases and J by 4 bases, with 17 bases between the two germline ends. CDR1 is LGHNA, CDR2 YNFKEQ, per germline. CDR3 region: CASSLGSARGNQPQHF. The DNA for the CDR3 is TGTGCCAGCAGCCTAGGATCCGCCCGGGGTAATCAGCCCCAGCATTTT.

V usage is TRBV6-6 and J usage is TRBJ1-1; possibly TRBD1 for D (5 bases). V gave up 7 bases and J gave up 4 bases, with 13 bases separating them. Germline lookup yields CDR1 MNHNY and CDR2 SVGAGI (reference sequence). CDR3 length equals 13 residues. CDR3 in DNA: TGTGCCAGCAAGGTGGAGGGGTTCACTGAAGCTTTCTTT. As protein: CASKVEGFTEAFF.

The CDR3 DNA follows: TGCAGCGTTGGCCCCCAGATCACAGATACGCAGTATTTT. Translation gives CSVGPQITDTQYF. The chain carries TRBV29-1 and TRBJ2-3; D is unresolved. Germline V gene sequence: CDR1 SQVTM, CDR2 ANQGSEA. Trimming took 4 bases from V and 2 from J, leaving 10 bases between them. The CDR3 is made up of 13 amino acids.

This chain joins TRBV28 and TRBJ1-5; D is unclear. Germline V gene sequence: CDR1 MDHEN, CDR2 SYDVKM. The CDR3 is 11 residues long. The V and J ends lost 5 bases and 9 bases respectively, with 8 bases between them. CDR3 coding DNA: TGTGCCAGCAGTCCCGAGGGGCCCCAGCATTTT. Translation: CASSPEGPQHF.

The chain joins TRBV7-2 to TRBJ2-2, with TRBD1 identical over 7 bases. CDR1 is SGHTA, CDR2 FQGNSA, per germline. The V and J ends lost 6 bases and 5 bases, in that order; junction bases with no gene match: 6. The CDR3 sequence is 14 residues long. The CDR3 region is CASRWTGGTGELFF. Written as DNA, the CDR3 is TGTGCCAGCAGATGGACAGGCGGGACCGGGGAGCTGTTTTTT.

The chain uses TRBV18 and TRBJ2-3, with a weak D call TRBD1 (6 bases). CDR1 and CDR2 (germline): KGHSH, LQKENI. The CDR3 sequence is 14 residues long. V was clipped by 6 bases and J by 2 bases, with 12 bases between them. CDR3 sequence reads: CASSPVGATDTQYF. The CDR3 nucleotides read TGTGCCAGCTCTCCGGTGGGGGCCACAGATACGCAGTATTTT.

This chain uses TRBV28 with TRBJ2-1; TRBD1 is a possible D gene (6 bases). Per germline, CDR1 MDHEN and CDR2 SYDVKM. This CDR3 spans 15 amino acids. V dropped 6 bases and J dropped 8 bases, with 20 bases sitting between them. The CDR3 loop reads CASRTTGRRYDEQFF. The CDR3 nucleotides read TGTGCCAGCAGAACAACAGGGCGGCGGTACGATGAGCAGTTCTTC.

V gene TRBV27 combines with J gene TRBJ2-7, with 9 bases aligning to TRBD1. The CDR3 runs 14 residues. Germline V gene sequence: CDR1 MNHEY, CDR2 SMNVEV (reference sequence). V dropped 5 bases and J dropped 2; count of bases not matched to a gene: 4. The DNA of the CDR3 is TGTGCCAGCAGTCTGACAGGGGGGGCCTACGAGCAGTACTTC. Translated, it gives CASSLTGGAYEQYF.

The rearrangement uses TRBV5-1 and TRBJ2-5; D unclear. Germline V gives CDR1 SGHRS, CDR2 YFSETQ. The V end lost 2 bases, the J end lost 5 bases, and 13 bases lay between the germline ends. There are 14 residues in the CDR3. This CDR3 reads CASSFYSSVETQYF. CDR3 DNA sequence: TGCGCCAGCAGCTTTTATAGTTCGGTGGAGACCCAGTACTTC. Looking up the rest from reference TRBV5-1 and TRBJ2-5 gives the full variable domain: KAGVTQTPRYLIKTRGQQVTLSCSPISGHRSVSWYQQTPGQGLQFLFEYFSETQRNKGNFPGRFSGRQFSNSRSEMNVSTLELGDSALYLCASSFYSSVETQYFGPGTRLLVL.

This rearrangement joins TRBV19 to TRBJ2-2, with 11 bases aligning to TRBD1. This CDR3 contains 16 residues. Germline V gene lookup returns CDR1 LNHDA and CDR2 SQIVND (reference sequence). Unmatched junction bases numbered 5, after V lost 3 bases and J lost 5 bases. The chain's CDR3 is CASSIGTGGRTGELFF. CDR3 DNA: TGTGCCAGTAGTATTGGGACAGGGGGAAGGACCGGGGAGCTGTTTTTT.

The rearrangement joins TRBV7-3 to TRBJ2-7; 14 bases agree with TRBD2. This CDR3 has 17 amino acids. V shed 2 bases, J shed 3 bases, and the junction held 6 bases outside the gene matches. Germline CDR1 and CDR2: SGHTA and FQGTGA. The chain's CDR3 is CASSLRTSGRPDYEQYF. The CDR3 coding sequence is TGTGCCAGCAGCTTACGGACTAGCGGGAGGCCAGACTACGAGCAGTACTTC.

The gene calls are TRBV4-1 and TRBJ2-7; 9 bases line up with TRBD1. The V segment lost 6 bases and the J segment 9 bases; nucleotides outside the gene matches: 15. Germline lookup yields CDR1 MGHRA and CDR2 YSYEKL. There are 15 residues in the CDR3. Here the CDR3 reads CASSHTGTGIVGQYF. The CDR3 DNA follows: TGCGCCAGCAGTCACACCGGGACAGGGATTGTCGGGCAGTACTTC.

This chain's CDR3 is CASRLEGGQGARDTQYF. For the CDR3, the DNA is TGTGCAAGTCGCTTAGAGGGGGGACAGGGGGCGCGAGATACGCAGTATTTT. V is TRBV12-2 and J is TRBJ2-3; the D call in the table, TRBD1, was not verified against the DNA. TRBV12-2 is a pseudogene locus. CDR3 size: 17 residues.

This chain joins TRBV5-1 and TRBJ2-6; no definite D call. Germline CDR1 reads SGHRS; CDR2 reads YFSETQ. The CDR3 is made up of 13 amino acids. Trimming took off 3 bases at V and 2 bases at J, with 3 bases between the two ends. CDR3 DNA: TGCGCCAGCAGCTCTACTGGGGCCAACGTCCTGACTTTC. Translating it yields CASSSTGANVLTF.

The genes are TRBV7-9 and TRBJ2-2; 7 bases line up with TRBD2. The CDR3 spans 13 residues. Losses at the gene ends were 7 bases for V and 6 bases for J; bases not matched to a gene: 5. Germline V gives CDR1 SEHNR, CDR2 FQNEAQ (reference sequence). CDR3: CASTGLVAGELFF. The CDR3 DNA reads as TGTGCCAGCACCGGACTAGTTGCCGGGGAGCTGTTTTTT.

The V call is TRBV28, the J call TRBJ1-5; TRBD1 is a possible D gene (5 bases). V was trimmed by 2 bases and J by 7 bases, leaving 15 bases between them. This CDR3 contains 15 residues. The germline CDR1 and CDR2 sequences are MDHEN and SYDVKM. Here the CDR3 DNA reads TGTGCCAGCAGTTTAGTTGGGGGAGGGGAACAGCCCCAGCATTTT. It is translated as CASSLVGGGEQPQHF. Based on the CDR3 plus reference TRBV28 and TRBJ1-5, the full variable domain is DVKVTQSSRYLVKRTGEKVFLECVQDMDHENMFWYRQDPGLGLRLIYFSYDVKMKEKGDIPEGYSVSREKKERFSLILESASTNQTSMYLCASSLVGGGEQPQHFGDGTRLSIL.

The CDR3 spells CASSFRGHPSYEQYF. DNA for the CDR3: TGTGCCAGCAGCTTTAGGGGACACCCGTCCTACGAGCAGTACTTC. The V and J genes are TRBV5-5 and TRBJ2-7, with D maybe TRBD1 (6 bases). Trimming took off 2 bases at V and 1 base at J, with 13 bases between the two ends. CDR1 is SGHKS and CDR2 is YYEKEE in the germline V gene (reference sequence). CDR3 length: 15 amino acids.